This TCR beta chain emerged from a study of blood T cell repertoires in COVID-19. Study at large: Acute and convalescent COVID-19 specimens originated in the United States, Italy and Spain. Sources were T cells, B-cell-depleted T cells, or PBMCs; the material itself was cDNA or gDNA.

This clone was counted only a few times. CDR3 size: 14 residues. CDR1 is MGHDK and CDR2 is SYGVNS in the germline V gene. V was pared by 6 bases and J by 3 bases, with 2 bases of the junction left unmatched. Generated by immunoSEQ multiplex PCR, the TCRdb table keeps only in-frame clones and is missing some. The data hold fewer than 75,000 clones, with 86% observed a single time. What was sequenced was peripheral blood. J is TRBJ1-5 and V is TRBV25-1; 10 nucleotides agree with TRBD1. The clonotype comes from a man aged 50-60 years with active COVID-19. DNA for the CDR3: TGTGCCAGCAGAGGACAGGGGGACAATCAGCCCCAGCATTTT. Its protein is CASRGQGDNQPQHF. The variable domain in full, with the rest retrieved from reference TRBV25-1 and TRBJ1-5, is EADIYQTPRYLVIGTGKKITLECSQTMGHDKMYWYQQDPGMELHLIHYSYGVNSTEKGDLSSESTVSRIRTEHFPLTLESARPSHTSQYLCASRGQGDNQPQHFGDGTRLSIL.